The 25 T cell receptor beta chains presented below share a single source sample, sequenced in a study of blood T cell repertoires in COVID-19. The table came from immunoSEQ multiplex PCR; TCRdb's copy has only in-frame clones and leaves some out. Here the sample spans hundreds of thousands of clones, 75% to 85% being singletons. The sequenced sample was peripheral blood. The receptors originated from a woman under 40 with COVID-19, enrolled during active disease.

The gene calls are TRBV30 and TRBJ1-6; 8 nucleotides line up with TRBD1. The CDR3 length is 14 residues. Germline CDR1 reads GTSNPN; CDR2 reads SVGIG (reference sequence). V dropped 5 bases and J dropped 8; count of bases not matched to a gene: 8. The CDR3, as DNA: TGTGCCTGGGCCCCGACAGGGGAATATTCACCCCTCCACTTT. Amino acids: CAWAPTGEYSPLHF.

The chain uses TRBV19 and TRBJ1-1; a weak D match, TRBD1 (6 bases). V lost 4 bases to trimming and J lost 4 bases, with 13 bases between them. The CDR3 sequence is 14 residues long. Per germline, CDR1 LNHDA and CDR2 SQIVND (reference sequence). This CDR3 is CASSTRGRGTEAFF. DNA for the CDR3: TGTGCCAGTAGTACGAGGGGGAGGGGCACTGAAGCTTTCTTT.

This chain uses TRBV9 with TRBJ1-1; unclear D gene. V lost 3 bases to trimming and J lost 7 bases, with 13 bases between them. The CDR3 runs to 13 residues. CDR1 and CDR2 (germline): SGDLS, YYNGEE. As DNA, the CDR3 is TGTGCCAGCAGCGCCACCTGGGCAATTGAAGCTTTCTTT. It codes for CASSATWAIEAFF. The full variable domain, rest sourced from reference TRBV9 and TRBJ1-1, is DSGVTQTPKHLITATGQRVTLRCSPRSGDLSVYWYQQSLDQGLQFLIQYYNGEERAKGNILERFSAQQFPDLHSELNLSSLELGDSALYFCASSATWAIEAFFGQGTRLTVV.

This clone was observed many times. V is TRBV28 and J is TRBJ1-5, with TRBD1 matching over 7 bases. Germline V CDR1 and CDR2: MDHEN, SYDVKM. This CDR3 has 15 residues. V lost 5 bases and J lost 6; bases outside the gene matches: 10. DNA for the CDR3: TGTGCCAGCAGTCCTCCCACAGGGGTTAGTCAGCCCCAGCATTTT. Translation gives CASSPPTGVSQPQHF.

The gene calls are TRBV6-6 and TRBJ2-7; TRBD2 matches at 7 bases. After removal of 4 bases from V and 7 bases from J, the junction contained 13 bases not matched to a gene. CDR1 MNHNY and CDR2 SVGAGI come from the germline V gene (reference sequence). The CDR3 is 15 residues long. CDR3 bases: TGTGCCAGCAGTTGGCCGGAGGCGGGAGCGAATGAGCAGTACTTC. The encoded protein is CASSWPEAGANEQYF.

This clone occurred a few times. The rearrangement uses TRBV6-6 and TRBJ1-3; D remains ambiguous. CDR3 length equals 15 residues. V gave up 7 bases and J gave up 3 bases, with 16 bases separating them. The germline CDR1 and CDR2 sequences are MNHNY and SVGAGI (reference sequence). The CDR3 DNA is TGTGCCAGCACCTACTCTAGCGGGAATGGAAACACCATATATTTT. Translation: CASTYSSGNGNTIYF.

V and J are TRBV27 and TRBJ2-7; 8 bases fit TRBD1. CDR3 length equals 13 residues. Losses at the gene ends were 6 bases for V and 2 bases for J; bases not matched to a gene: 3. The germline V gene has CDR1 MNHEY and CDR2 SMNVEV (reference sequence). CDR3: CASSWGQAYEQYF. The CDR3 region has the DNA TGTGCCAGCAGCTGGGGACAGGCCTACGAGCAGTACTTC.

This clone was seen a handful of times. This chain connects TRBV5-4 to TRBJ1-2, with 9 bases lining up with TRBD1. Germline V gene data show CDR1 as SGHNT and CDR2 as YYREEE (reference sequence). After removal of 4 bases from V and 7 bases from J, the junction contained 5 bases not matched to a gene. The CDR3 spans 13 residues. The CDR3 DNA sequence: TGTGCCAGCAGCGGAACAGGGGGCTCTGGCTACACCTTC. Translation: CASSGTGGSGYTF.

V gene TRBV7-9 combines with J gene TRBJ2-7; no firm D call. This CDR3 region has 12 residues. Germline V gives CDR1 SEHNR, CDR2 FQNEAQ (reference sequence). The V gene lost 5 bases and the J gene lost 0 bases, with 5 bases spanning the gap. This CDR3 reads CASSPSSYEQYF. For the CDR3, the DNA is TGTGCCAGCAGCCCCTCCTCCTACGAGCAGTACTTC.

The V and J genes are TRBV5-1 and TRBJ2-1, with 7 bases that match TRBD2. After removal of 1 base from V and 7 bases from J, the junction contained 8 bases not matched to a gene. The CDR3 runs to 15 residues. Germline V gene lookup returns CDR1 SGHRS and CDR2 YFSETQ. The CDR3 loop reads CASSLSAGVRNEQFF. The CDR3 region has the DNA TGCGCCAGCAGCTTGTCTGCGGGAGTACGGAATGAGCAGTTCTTC.

This chain's CDR3 is CASSAGTANTEAFF. For the CDR3, the DNA is TGCGCCAGCAGCGCCGGGACAGCGAACACTGAAGCTTTCTTT. This chain links TRBV5-1 with TRBJ1-1; 7 bases align to TRBD1. The CDR3 has 14 amino acids. Losses at the gene ends were 4 bases for V and 1 base for J; bases not matched to a gene: 4. The germline CDR1 and CDR2 sequences are SGHRS and YFSETQ.

The chain is built from TRBV6-2 or TRBV6-3 and TRBJ1-5; TRBD1 matches 8 bases. The germline V gene encodes CDR1 MNHEY and CDR2 SVGEGT. The CDR3 totals 15 residues. Unmatched junction bases numbered 5, after V lost 2 bases and J lost 5 bases. The CDR3 bases are TGTGCCAGCAGTTACGTCTCAGGGGGCTATCAGCCCCAGCATTTT. Protein: CASSYVSGGYQPQHF.

This rearrangement joins TRBV4-1 to TRBJ2-7, with TRBD2 matching over 10 bases. Unmatched junction bases numbered 5, after V lost 4 bases and J lost 5 bases. This CDR3 contains 14 residues. CDR1 and CDR2 (germline): MGHRA, YSYEKL. Here the CDR3 DNA reads TGCGCCAGCAGCCCCGGACTAGCGGTCGACGAGCAGTACTTC. Its translation: CASSPGLAVDEQYF.

This clone was picked up one time. The J gene is TRBJ2-3, the V gene TRBV7-2, with 7 bases matching TRBD2. V dropped 1 base and J dropped 3; count of bases not matched to a gene: 7. Germline V gives CDR1 SGHTA, CDR2 FQGNSA. CDR3 length: 16 amino acids. The CDR3 loop reads CASSLVGGSMTDTQYF. The CDR3 coding sequence is TGTGCCAGCAGCTTAGTAGGCGGGAGTATGACAGATACGCAGTATTTT.

The chain has TRBV9 and TRBJ1-2; 11 positions match TRBD1. Germline V CDR1 and CDR2: SGDLS, YYNGEE. The V and J ends lost 3 bases and 4 bases, in that order; junction bases with no gene match: 5. The length of the CDR3 is 15 residues. CDR3 coding DNA: TGTGCCAGCAGCGACTCGGACAGGGGGCTCTATGGCTACACCTTC. Protein sequence: CASSDSDRGLYGYTF.

The table lists this clone with a count of one. The rearrangement joins TRBV12-5 to TRBJ2-3, with 7 positions matching TRBD2. V shed 7 bases, J shed 4 bases, and the junction held 5 bases outside the gene matches. CDR1 LGHNT and CDR2 FRNRAP come from the germline V gene. The CDR3 extends over 13 amino acids. Written as DNA, the CDR3 is TGTGCTAGTGCGGGGAGGGGAGCAGATACGCAGTATTTT. The encoded protein is CASAGRGADTQYF.

This clone turned up a few times. CDR3 sequence reads: CASSGASGQTNTGELFF. In DNA, the CDR3 is TGTGCCAGCAGTGGGGCATCCGGACAGACAAACACCGGGGAGCTGTTTTTT. V and J are TRBV2 and TRBJ2-2, with a weak D call TRBD1 (6 bases). This CDR3 comprises 17 residues. Germline CDR1 and CDR2: SNHLY and FYNNEI. V was shortened by 4 bases and J by 2 bases, with 17 bases between the two germline ends.

V is TRBV4-3 and J is TRBJ1-3, with 8 bases fitting TRBD1. This CDR3 comprises 17 residues. Germline-derived CDR1 and CDR2 are LGHNA and YSLEER. The V gene end was trimmed by 3 bases and the J gene end by 4 bases; junction bases not matched to a gene: 11. This chain's CDR3 is CASSQILRGLSGNTIYF. Written as DNA, the CDR3 is TGCGCCAGCAGCCAGATACTCAGGGGGCTCTCGGGAAACACCATATATTTT.

The V and J genes are TRBV7-2 and TRBJ2-1; 11 bases are a match to TRBD2. Germline V CDR1 and CDR2: SGHTA, FQGNSA. V was pared by 3 bases and J by 4 bases, with 2 bases of the junction left unmatched. The length of the CDR3 is 15 residues. The CDR3 sequence: CASSFSGGAYNEQFF. The CDR3 nucleotides are TGTGCCAGCAGCTTTAGCGGGGGGGCTTACAATGAGCAGTTCTTC.

The rearrangement joins TRBV4-3 to TRBJ2-7; the D gene is possibly TRBD1 (5 bases). The CDR3 is made up of 16 amino acids. V shed 0 bases and J shed 4 bases, with 16 bases lying between them. Germline CDR1 is LGHNA and CDR2 is YSLEER. The CDR3 sequence: CASSQDRQGAPYEQYF. CDR3 bases: TGCGCCAGCAGCCAAGATCGCCAGGGCGCCCCTTACGAGCAGTACTTC.

Notes on this clone: The identical CDR3 is also encoded by other nucleotide sequences in the sample. The chain employs TRBV5-1 and TRBJ2-7, with TRBD2 as a possible D gene (6 bases). Germline V gene data show CDR1 as SGHRS and CDR2 as YFSETQ. V shed 0 bases and J shed 2 bases, with 9 bases lying between them. This CDR3 is 14 amino acids long. The CDR3 region has the DNA TGCGCCAGCAGCTTGGGGGGAGGAACCTACGAGCAGTACTTC. It codes for CASSLGGGTYEQYF.

This clone was recorded once. CDR3 DNA: TGTGCCAGTAGTAGGGTAGCGGGGACCCCCGGGGAGCTGTTTTTT. This gives the protein CASSRVAGTPGELFF. The chain is built from TRBV19 and TRBJ2-2; 8 nucleotides align to TRBD2. J was trimmed by 6 bases and V by 4 bases; bases with no gene match: 7. Germline CDR1 reads LNHDA; CDR2 reads SQIVND (reference sequence). The CDR3 has 15 amino acids.

This chain links TRBV24-1 with TRBJ2-6; D gene unclear. The CDR3 has 16 amino acids. Germline V gene sequence: CDR1 KGHDR, CDR2 SFDVKD. The V end lost 1 base, the J end lost 1 base, and 7 bases lay between the germline ends. CDR3 in amino acids: CATSDFTASGANVLTF. The DNA of the CDR3 is TGTGCCACCAGTGATTTTACAGCTTCTGGGGCCAACGTCCTGACTTTC.

The chain carries TRBV6-5 and TRBJ2-1; 8 nucleotides match TRBD2. This CDR3 has 14 residues. Germline V gene lookup returns CDR1 MNHEY and CDR2 SVGAGI. Unmatched junction bases numbered 6, after V lost 7 bases and J lost 4 bases. CDR3 loop: CASTPGLDYNEQFF. As DNA, the CDR3 is TGTGCCAGCACCCCGGGACTAGATTACAATGAGCAGTTCTTC.

The rearrangement links TRBV6-5 to TRBJ2-3, with 7 bases fitting TRBD1. Germline loops: CDR1 MNHEY, CDR2 SVGAGI. V gave up 5 bases and J gave up 2 bases; unmatched junction bases: 4. This CDR3 is built from 14 residues. The CDR3 nucleotides are TGTGCCAGCAGTCCGACAGGGAACACAGATACGCAGTATTTT. This sequence encodes CASSPTGNTDTQYF.